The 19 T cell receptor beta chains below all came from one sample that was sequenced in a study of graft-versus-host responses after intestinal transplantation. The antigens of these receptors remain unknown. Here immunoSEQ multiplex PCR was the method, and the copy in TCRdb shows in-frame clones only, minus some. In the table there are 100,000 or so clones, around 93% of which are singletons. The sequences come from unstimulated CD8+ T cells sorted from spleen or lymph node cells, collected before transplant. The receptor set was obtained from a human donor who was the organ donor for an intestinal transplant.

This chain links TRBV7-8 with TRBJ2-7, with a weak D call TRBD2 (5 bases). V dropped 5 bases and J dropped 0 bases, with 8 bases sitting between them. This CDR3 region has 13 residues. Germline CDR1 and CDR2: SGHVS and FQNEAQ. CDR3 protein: CASSPDYSYEQYF. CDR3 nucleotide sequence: TGTGCCAGCAGCCCTGACTACTCCTACGAGCAGTACTTC.

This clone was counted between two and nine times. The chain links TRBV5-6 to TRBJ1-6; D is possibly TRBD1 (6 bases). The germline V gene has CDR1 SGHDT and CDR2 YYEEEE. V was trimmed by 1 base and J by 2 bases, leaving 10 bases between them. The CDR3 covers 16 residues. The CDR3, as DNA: TGTGCCAGCAGCTTGCCGGACAGTCCCTATAATTCACCCCTCCACTTT. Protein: CASSLPDSPYNSPLHF.

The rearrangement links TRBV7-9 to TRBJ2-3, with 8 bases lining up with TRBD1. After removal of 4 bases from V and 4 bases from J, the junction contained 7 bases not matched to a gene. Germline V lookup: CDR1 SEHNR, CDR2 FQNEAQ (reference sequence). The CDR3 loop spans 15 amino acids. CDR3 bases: TGTGCCAGCAGCTCTCCAGGGGGCAGGGCAGATACGCAGTATTTT. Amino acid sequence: CASSSPGGRADTQYF.

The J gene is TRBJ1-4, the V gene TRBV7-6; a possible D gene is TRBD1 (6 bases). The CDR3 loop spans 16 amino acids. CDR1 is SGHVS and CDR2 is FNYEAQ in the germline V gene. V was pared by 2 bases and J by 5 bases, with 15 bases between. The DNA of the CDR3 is TGTGCCAGCAGCTTAATCCCGGGACAACAAAATGAAAAACTGTTTTTT. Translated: CASSLIPGQQNEKLFF.

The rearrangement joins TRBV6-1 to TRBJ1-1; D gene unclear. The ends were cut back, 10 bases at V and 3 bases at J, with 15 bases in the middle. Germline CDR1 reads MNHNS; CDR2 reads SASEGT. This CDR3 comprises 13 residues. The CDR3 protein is CATGGVVDTEAFF. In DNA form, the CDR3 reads TGTGCCACAGGCGGGGTAGTGGACACTGAAGCTTTCTTT.

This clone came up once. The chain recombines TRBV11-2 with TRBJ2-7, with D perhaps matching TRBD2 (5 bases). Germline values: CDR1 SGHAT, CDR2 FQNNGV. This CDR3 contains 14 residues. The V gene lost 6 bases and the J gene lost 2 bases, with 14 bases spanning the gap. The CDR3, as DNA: TGTGCCAGCAGTCCACTCAGCGGTGCCTACGAGCAGTACTTC. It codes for CASSPLSGAYEQYF.

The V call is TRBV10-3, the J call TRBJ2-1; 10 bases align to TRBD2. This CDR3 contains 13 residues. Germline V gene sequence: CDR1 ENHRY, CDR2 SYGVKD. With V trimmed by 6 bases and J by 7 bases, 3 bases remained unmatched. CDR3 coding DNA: TGTGCCATCAGACCGGGACTAGCGAATGAGCAGTTCTTC. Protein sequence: CAIRPGLANEQFF.

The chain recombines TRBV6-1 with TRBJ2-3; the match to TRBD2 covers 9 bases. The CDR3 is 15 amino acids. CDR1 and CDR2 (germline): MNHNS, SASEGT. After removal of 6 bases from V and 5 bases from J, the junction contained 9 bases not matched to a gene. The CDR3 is CASRPLAGAEDTQYF. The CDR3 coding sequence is TGTGCCAGCAGGCCGTTAGCGGGAGCCGAAGATACGCAGTATTTT.

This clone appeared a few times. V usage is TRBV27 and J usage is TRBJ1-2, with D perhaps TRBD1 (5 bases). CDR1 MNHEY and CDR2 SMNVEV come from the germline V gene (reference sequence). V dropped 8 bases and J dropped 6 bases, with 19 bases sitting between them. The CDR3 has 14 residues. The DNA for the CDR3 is TGTGCCAGCGCCCATACCCAGGGTACGGATGGCTACACCTTC. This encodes CASAHTQGTDGYTF.

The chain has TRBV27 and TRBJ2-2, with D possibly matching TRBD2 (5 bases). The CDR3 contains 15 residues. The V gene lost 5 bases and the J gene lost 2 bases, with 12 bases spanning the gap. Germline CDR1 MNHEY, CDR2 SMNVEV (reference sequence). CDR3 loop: CASSQIATNTGELFF. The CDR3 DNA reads TGTGCCAGCAGTCAAATAGCGACAAACACCGGGGAGCTGTTTTTT.

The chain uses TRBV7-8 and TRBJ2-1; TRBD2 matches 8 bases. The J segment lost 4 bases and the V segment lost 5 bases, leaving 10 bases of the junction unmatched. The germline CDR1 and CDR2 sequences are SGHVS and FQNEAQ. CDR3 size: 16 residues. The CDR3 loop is CASSPDEAGGYNEQFF. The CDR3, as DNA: TGTGCCAGCAGCCCGGACGAGGCGGGGGGATACAATGAGCAGTTCTTC.

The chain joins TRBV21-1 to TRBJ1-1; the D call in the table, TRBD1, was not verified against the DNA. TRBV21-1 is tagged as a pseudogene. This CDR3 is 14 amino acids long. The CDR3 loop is CASFRQGEGTEAFF. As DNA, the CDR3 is TGTGCCAGCTTCAGACAGGGCGAGGGCACTGAAGCTTTCTTT.

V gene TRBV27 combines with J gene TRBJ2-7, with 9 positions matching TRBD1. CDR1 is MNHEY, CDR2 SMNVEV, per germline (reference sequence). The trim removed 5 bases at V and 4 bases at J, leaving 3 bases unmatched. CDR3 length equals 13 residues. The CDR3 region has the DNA TGTGCCAGCAGTCCAGGGACAGGGTACGAGCAGTACTTC. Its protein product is CASSPGTGYEQYF.

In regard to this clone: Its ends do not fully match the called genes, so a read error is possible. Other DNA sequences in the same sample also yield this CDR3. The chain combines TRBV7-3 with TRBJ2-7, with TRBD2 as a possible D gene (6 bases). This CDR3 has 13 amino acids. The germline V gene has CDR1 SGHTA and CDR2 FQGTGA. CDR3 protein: CASSQGEDYEQYF. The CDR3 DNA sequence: TGTGCCAGCAGCCAAGGGGAGGACTACGAGCAGTACTTT. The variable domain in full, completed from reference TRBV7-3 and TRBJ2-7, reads GAGVSQTPSNKVTEKGKYVELRCDPISGHTALYWYRQSLGQGPEFLIYFQGTGAADDSGLPNDRFFAVRPEGSVSTLKIQRTERGDSAVYLCASSQGEDYEQYFGPGTRLTVT.

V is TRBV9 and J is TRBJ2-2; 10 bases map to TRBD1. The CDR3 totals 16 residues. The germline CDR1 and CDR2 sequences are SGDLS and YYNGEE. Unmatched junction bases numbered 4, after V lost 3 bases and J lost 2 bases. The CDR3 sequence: CASSGQGAGNTGELFF. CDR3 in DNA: TGTGCCAGCAGCGGACAGGGGGCCGGAAACACCGGGGAGCTGTTTTTT.

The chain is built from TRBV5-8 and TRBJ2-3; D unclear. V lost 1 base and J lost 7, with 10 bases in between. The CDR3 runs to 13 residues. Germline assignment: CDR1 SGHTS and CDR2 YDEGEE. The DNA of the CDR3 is TGTGCCAGCAGCTTGCAACTCGCCAATACGCAGTATTTT. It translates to CASSLQLANTQYF.

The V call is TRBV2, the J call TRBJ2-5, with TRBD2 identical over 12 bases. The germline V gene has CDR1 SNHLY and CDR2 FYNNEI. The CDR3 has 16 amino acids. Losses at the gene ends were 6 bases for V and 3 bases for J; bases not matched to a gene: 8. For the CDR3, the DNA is TGTGCCAGCAGGGAGACTAGCGGGGGCCACAAAGAGACCCAGTACTTC. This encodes CASRETSGGHKETQYF.

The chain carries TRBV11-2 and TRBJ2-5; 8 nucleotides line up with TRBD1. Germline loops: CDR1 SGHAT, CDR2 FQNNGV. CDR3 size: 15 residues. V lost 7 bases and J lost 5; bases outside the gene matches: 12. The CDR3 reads CASTRGATGEETQYF. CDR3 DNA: TGTGCCAGCACCCGAGGGGCGACAGGGGAGGAGACCCAGTACTTC.

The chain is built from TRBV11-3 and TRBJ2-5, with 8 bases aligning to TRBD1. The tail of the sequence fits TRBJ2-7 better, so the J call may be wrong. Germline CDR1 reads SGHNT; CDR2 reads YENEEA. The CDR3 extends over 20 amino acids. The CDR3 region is CASSLVPLGAGGMSSYEQYF. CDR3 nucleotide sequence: TGTGCCAGCAGCTTAGTCCCGCTCGGGGCAGGGGGCATGTCCTCCTACGAGCAGTACTTC.